The 20 T cell receptor beta chains presented below share a single source sample, sequenced in a study of a mutant IDH1 vaccine in newly diagnosed glioma. Sequencing used immunoSEQ multiplex PCR; TCRdb keeps in-frame clones, though not all of them. The sample holds tens of thousands of clones, over 70% seen once. Indicated time point: baseline, week 1 (first vaccination visit). Treatment of the sample: pre-vaccination baseline after standard-of-care therapy. Sequencing was performed on PBMCs, taken from a glioma patient treated with radiotherapy, temozolomide or both. The receptors come from a man aged 35 to 55 with glioma. Some clones in this sample may be carry-over from other donors' samples.

Remarks on this clone: An end of the junction differs from the germline gene, which may be a read error. The V gene is TRBV6-5, the J gene TRBJ1-1, with D possibly matching TRBD1 (6 bases). The CDR3 contains 16 residues. Germline values: CDR1 MNHEY, CDR2 SVGAGI. The CDR3 DNA is TGTGCCAGCAGTTACCGAAACAGGGCTGGCCCTTCTGAGGCTTTCTTT. Translation: CASSYRNRAGPSEAFF.

This sequence joins TRBV7-8 and TRBJ1-4; D is unresolved. Between the trimmed V and J ends, which lost 10 bases and 0 bases, there was a span of 15 bases. The CDR3 is 15 residues long. Germline values: CDR1 SGHVS, CDR2 FQNEAQ. The CDR3 protein is CATYHSNATNEKLFF. CDR3 coding DNA: TGTGCCACCTACCATTCGAACGCAACTAATGAAAAACTGTTTTTT.

This clone was counted once. The gene calls are TRBV2 and TRBJ1-6; TRBD1 is a possible D gene (5 bases). This CDR3 has 16 amino acids. CDR1 SNHLY and CDR2 FYNNEI come from the germline V gene. V was pared by 5 bases and J by 1 base, with 12 bases between. The CDR3 nucleotides read TGTGCCAGCAGTCAAAGGGGAGGGTCCTATAATTCACCCCTCCACTTT. It codes for CASSQRGGSYNSPLHF. The whole variable domain, filled in from reference TRBV2 and TRBJ1-6, reads EPEVTQTPSHQVTQMGQEVILRCVPISNHLYFYWYRQILGQKVEFLVSFYNNEISEKSEIFDDQFSVERPDGSNFTLKIRSTKLEDSAMYFCASSQRGGSYNSPLHFGNGTRLTVT.

The V gene is TRBV5-1, the J gene TRBJ2-1; TRBD1 matches 9 bases. CDR3 length equals 14 residues. V dropped 4 bases and J dropped 5; count of bases not matched to a gene: 4. Germline CDR1 and CDR2: SGHRS and YFSETQ. The CDR3 DNA is TGCGCCAGCAGCCAGGGGACAGGGAACAATGAGCAGTTCTTC. Translating gives CASSQGTGNNEQFF.

A few counts support this clone. The chain recombines TRBV5-6 with TRBJ2-7; D assignment may be TRBD1 or TRBD2 (5 bases each). The CDR3 contains 13 residues. Germline values: CDR1 SGHDT, CDR2 YYEEEE. Trimming removed 0 bases at V and 3 bases at J, with 7 bases between. CDR3 coding DNA: TGTGCCAGCAGCTTGGGAGGGGACTACGAGCAGTACTTC. Protein: CASSLGGDYEQYF.

The J gene is TRBJ1-2, the V gene TRBV2, with D unresolved. CDR1 SNHLY and CDR2 FYNNEI come from the germline V gene. The ends were cut back, 2 bases at V and 0 bases at J, with 13 bases in the middle. The CDR3 has 16 amino acids. CDR3: CASSEIRQTSNYGYTF. In DNA form, the CDR3 reads TGTGCCAGCAGTGAAATCCGCCAGACTTCTAACTATGGCTACACCTTC.

The chain joins TRBV5-6 to TRBJ1-2, with a possible D match to TRBD1 (5 bases). V lost 4 bases to trimming and J lost 2 bases, with 15 bases between them. Germline CDR1 SGHDT, CDR2 YYEEEE. CDR3 size: 15 residues. CDR3 residues: CASSPGPSRNYGYTF. As DNA, the CDR3 is TGTGCCAGCAGCCCGGGGCCTAGTAGGAACTATGGCTACACCTTC.

This clone was picked up a small number of times. The CDR3 nucleotides are TGTGCCAGCAGTGGTTCGGAGGGCGCACCCCTCCACTTT. Translating it yields CASSGSEGAPLHF. The gene calls are TRBV2 and TRBJ1-6; D ambiguous. The ends were cut back, 4 bases at V and 11 bases at J, with 12 bases in the middle. The germline V gene encodes CDR1 SNHLY and CDR2 FYNNEI. The CDR3 extends over 13 amino acids.

With respect to this clone: Other DNA sequences within the sample encode an identical CDR3. This sequence joins TRBV9 and TRBJ2-3; the match to TRBD2 covers 9 bases. Germline V gene data show CDR1 as SGDLS and CDR2 as YYNGEE. J lost 4 bases, V lost 0 bases, and 3 bases had no gene match. CDR3 length: 15 residues. The CDR3 protein is CASSVGASGADTQYF. The DNA of the CDR3 is TGTGCCAGCAGCGTAGGGGCTAGCGGGGCAGATACGCAGTATTTT.

This clone was observed a handful of times. This same CDR3 is encoded by further DNA sequences in the sample. V usage is TRBV7-9 and J usage is TRBJ1-6; D may be TRBD1 (6 bases). Germline lookup yields CDR1 SEHNR and CDR2 FQNEAQ (reference sequence). The CDR3 consists of 14 residues. V shed 1 base and J shed 6 bases, with 7 bases lying between them. In DNA, the CDR3 is TGTGCCAGCAGCTTAGAGGGGGGTAATTCACCCCTCCACTTT. Its translation: CASSLEGGNSPLHF.

The chain employs TRBV30 and TRBJ1-1, with 7 bases matching TRBD1. Germline V CDR1 and CDR2: GTSNPN, SVGIG (reference sequence). Losses at the gene ends were 5 bases for V and 3 bases for J; bases not matched to a gene: 6. This CDR3 contains 13 residues. Written as DNA, the CDR3 is TGTGCCTGGCGTAGAACAGGGGACACTGAAGCTTTCTTT. This gives the protein CAWRRTGDTEAFF.

This chain joins TRBV10-3 and TRBJ1-3; 8 bases align to TRBD1. Per the germline V gene, CDR1 is ENHRY and CDR2 is SYGVKD. The V gene end was trimmed by 6 bases and the J gene end by 4 bases; junction bases not matched to a gene: 5. The CDR3 is 14 residues long. The CDR3 reads CAIRRTGYGNTIYF. DNA of the CDR3: TGTGCCATCAGAAGGACAGGGTACGGAAACACCATATATTTT.

V is TRBV4-2 and J is TRBJ2-6; no firm D call. Germline loops: CDR1 LGHNA, CDR2 YNFKEQ. V was trimmed by 4 bases and J by 0 bases, leaving 7 bases between them. The CDR3 is 15 amino acids. The CDR3 spells CASSPSPSGANVLTF. CDR3 coding DNA: TGTGCCAGCAGCCCCAGTCCCTCTGGGGCCAACGTCCTGACTTTC.

In this sample, this clone turned up once. The V and J genes are TRBV4-2 and TRBJ1-1; D gene unclear. CDR3 size: 13 residues. V was trimmed by 6 bases and J by 5 bases, leaving 13 bases between them. Germline V lookup: CDR1 LGHNA, CDR2 YNFKEQ. CDR3 nucleotides: TGTGCCAGCAGGGGCGGTTTAGGTACTGAAGCTTTCTTT. It specifies CASRGGLGTEAFF.

The chain carries TRBV6-5 and TRBJ1-6, with 7 bases fitting TRBD1. The CDR3 covers 14 residues. Germline trimming cut 6 bases from V and 6 bases from J; bases unmatched to any gene: 5. Germline V lookup: CDR1 MNHEY, CDR2 SVGAGI. The CDR3 nucleotides read TGTGCCAGCAGCGCGGGACAGAGTAATTCACCCCTCCACTTT. Translation gives CASSAGQSNSPLHF.

V is TRBV6-5 and J is TRBJ2-5; TRBD2 agrees at 10 bases. The J segment lost 7 bases and the V segment lost 4 bases, leaving 3 bases of the junction unmatched. Germline V gene lookup returns CDR1 MNHEY and CDR2 SVGAGI. The CDR3 runs to 13 residues. CDR3 in DNA: TGTGCCAGCAGTTCGAGCGGGGGGGGGACCCAGTACTTC. Residues: CASSSSGGGTQYF.

The chain employs TRBV6-5 and TRBJ1-2; TRBD1 matches at 10 bases. The CDR3 contains 11 residues. After removal of 11 bases from V and 10 bases from J, the junction contained 7 bases not matched to a gene. Looked up from germline, CDR1 is MNHEY and CDR2 is SVGAGI. The CDR3: CACGQGGIYTF. Written as DNA, the CDR3 is TGTGCCTGTGGACAGGGGGGGATCTACACCTTC.

The chain joins TRBV2 to TRBJ1-4; D gene unclear. Germline CDR1 reads SNHLY; CDR2 reads FYNNEI. With 7 bases removed from V and 0 bases from J, the gap between germline ends came to 9 bases. The CDR3 runs 14 residues. CDR3 sequence reads: CASTRASTNEKLFF. The CDR3 nucleotides are TGTGCCAGCACAAGGGCTTCAACTAATGAAAAACTGTTTTTT.

This clone was seen a single time. The chain recombines TRBV7-2 with TRBJ2-3; D tentatively reads TRBD1 or TRBD2 (5 bases each). CDR1 SGHTA and CDR2 FQGNSA come from the germline V gene. The ends were cut back, 3 bases at V and 3 bases at J, with 13 bases in the middle. The CDR3 runs 15 residues. CDR3 protein: CASSFGTPTTDTQYF. DNA of the CDR3: TGTGCCAGCAGCTTTGGGACCCCAACAACAGATACGCAGTATTTT.

This chain joins TRBV30 and TRBJ2-7; possible D gene TRBD2, 6 bases. The CDR3 loop spans 15 amino acids. Germline-derived CDR1 and CDR2 are GTSNPN and SVGIG (reference sequence). V dropped 1 base and J dropped 7 bases, with 20 bases sitting between them. CDR3 amino acids: CAWSGGTGGSREQYF. The CDR3 nucleotides read TGTGCCTGGAGTGGGGGGACTGGAGGCTCGCGGGAGCAGTACTTC.